This passage covers 13 T cell receptor beta chains from one sample sequenced in a study of control samples from healthy donors and cancer patients. Profiling relied on immunoSEQ multiplex PCR, and the TCRdb table lists in-frame clones only, not all of them. In the table there are about 190,000 clones, about nine tenths of which are singletons. What was sequenced was blood. The receptor set was obtained from a man aged 25 to 45 in good health.

The chain couples TRBV3-1 (or the pseudogene TRBV3-2) to TRBJ2-3; possible D gene TRBD2, 5 bases. Per the germline V gene, CDR1 is LGHDT and CDR2 is YNNKEL (reference sequence). The V gene lost 1 base and the J gene lost 6 bases, with 14 bases spanning the gap. This CDR3 spans 15 amino acids. The CDR3 reads CASSQGFASGDTQYF. The DNA for the CDR3 is TGTGCCAGCAGCCAAGGTTTCGCCAGCGGTGATACGCAGTATTTT.

The gene calls are TRBV6-5 and TRBJ1-5, with 10 positions matching TRBD1. Germline CDR1 is MNHEY and CDR2 is SVGAGI. The CDR3 loop spans 15 amino acids. Losses at the gene ends were 6 bases for V and 5 bases for J; bases not matched to a gene: 7. The CDR3 nucleotides read TGTGCCAGCAGGATGGACAGGGGGAATCATCAGCCCCAGCATTTT. It specifies CASRMDRGNHQPQHF.

The chain couples TRBV9 to TRBJ1-4, with 9 bases that match TRBD1. The CDR3 consists of 16 residues. Trimming at V came to 4 bases and at J to 4 bases, leaving 8 bases not matched to a gene. From germline, CDR1 is SGDLS and CDR2 YYNGEE. The DNA of the CDR3 is TGTGCCAGCAGCAACGGACAGGGGATTAGTAATGAAAAACTGTTTTTT. This codes for CASSNGQGISNEKLFF.

The chain carries TRBV3-1 (or the pseudogene TRBV3-2) and TRBJ1-1; no definite D call. The length of the CDR3 is 11 residues. The germline V and J ends were trimmed by 1 base and 11 bases, with 8 bases remaining between them. The germline CDR1 and CDR2 sequences are LGHDT and YNNKEL (reference sequence). The CDR3 loop is CASSQAQAAFF. The CDR3 nucleotides read TGTGCCAGCAGCCAAGCCCAAGCGGCTTTCTTT.

The chain uses TRBV5-6 and TRBJ1-4; weak D call: TRBD1 (6 bases). V was pared by 1 base and J by 7 bases, with 11 bases between. CDR1 SGHDT and CDR2 YYEEEE come from the germline V gene. This CDR3 has 14 residues. Here the CDR3 reads CASSLKGGFEKLFF. For the CDR3, the DNA is TGTGCCAGCAGCTTGAAAGGGGGTTTTGAAAAACTGTTTTTT.

This sequence joins TRBV19 and TRBJ2-3, with D hard to call. Deletions cut 1 base from V and 4 bases from J, with 12 bases between. Germline CDR1 is LNHDA and CDR2 is SQIVND (reference sequence). This CDR3 is 15 amino acids long. CDR3: CASSIGSLGPDTQYF. DNA of the CDR3: TGTGCCAGTAGTATAGGGTCCCTTGGCCCAGATACGCAGTATTTT.

The CDR3 sequence is CASKRRTANSYEQYF. CDR3 coding DNA: TGTGCCAGCAAAAGAAGGACAGCTAATTCCTACGAGCAGTACTTC. The chain has TRBV6-6 and TRBJ2-7; perhaps TRBD1 as D (6 bases). Trimming shortened V by 7 bases and J by 1 base, and 17 bases separated the two germline ends. The CDR3 runs to 15 residues. CDR1 MNHNY and CDR2 SVGAGI come from the germline V gene (reference sequence).

The rearrangement links TRBV5-1 to TRBJ2-1; 9 bases match TRBD2. Per germline, CDR1 SGHRS and CDR2 YFSETQ. The CDR3 has 16 amino acids. The trim removed 0 bases at V and 8 bases at J, leaving 9 bases unmatched. The CDR3 sequence: CASSLAGGGALDEQFF. In DNA form, the CDR3 reads TGCGCCAGCAGCTTGGCAGGCGGGGGGGCCCTGGATGAGCAGTTCTTC. Combining the CDR3 with reference TRBV5-1 and TRBJ2-1 gives the whole variable domain KAGVTQTPRYLIKTRGQQVTLSCSPISGHRSVSWYQQTPGQGLQFLFEYFSETQRNKGNFPGRFSGRQFSNSRSEMNVSTLELGDSALYLCASSLAGGGALDEQFFGPGTRLTVL.

The V gene is TRBV2, the J gene TRBJ2-7; 7 bases map to TRBD2. This CDR3 comprises 14 residues. V trimming: 8 bases; J trimming: 2 bases; junction bases outside the gene matches: 9. Per the germline V gene, CDR1 is SNHLY and CDR2 is FYNNEI. The CDR3 nucleotides are TGTGCCAGCCGCAGGGAGGGTAGCGCCTACGAGCAGTACTTC. This gives the protein CASRREGSAYEQYF.

The rearrangement links TRBV5-1 to TRBJ2-3, with a tentative D call TRBD1 (5 bases). CDR3 size: 15 residues. V was shortened by 6 bases and J by 0 bases, with 14 bases between the two germline ends. In germline, CDR1 is SGHRS, CDR2 YFSETQ. CDR3 in amino acids: CASKGPDHSTDTQYF. The CDR3 DNA sequence: TGCGCCAGCAAGGGGCCCGACCATAGCACAGATACGCAGTATTTT. Full variable domain (remainder filled in from reference TRBV5-1 and TRBJ2-3): KAGVTQTPRYLIKTRGQQVTLSCSPISGHRSVSWYQQTPGQGLQFLFEYFSETQRNKGNFPGRFSGRQFSNSRSEMNVSTLELGDSALYLCASKGPDHSTDTQYFGPGTRLTVL.

V usage is TRBV7-8 and J usage is TRBJ1-2; D is unresolved. CDR1 SGHVS and CDR2 FQNEAQ come from the germline V gene. The CDR3 runs to 19 residues. Trimming took 5 bases from V and 4 from J, leaving 29 bases between them. In DNA form, the CDR3 reads TGTGCCAGCAGCCGTTTTTTGTCTCCGTTGGTCCCGGAGCCCTATGGCTACACCTTC. Translation gives CASSRFLSPLVPEPYGYTF. The whole variable domain, filled in from reference TRBV7-8 and TRBJ1-2, reads GAGVSQSPRYKVAKRGQDVALRCDPISGHVSLFWYQQALGQGPEFLTYFQNEAQLDKSGLPSDRFFAERPEGSVSTLKIQRTQQEDSAVYLCASSRFLSPLVPEPYGYTFGSGTRLTVV.

This clone was seen only once. This rearrangement joins TRBV28 to TRBJ1-6; no clear D gene. Trimming took 7 bases from V and 0 from J, leaving 7 bases between them. This CDR3 region has 14 residues. CDR1 is MDHEN and CDR2 is SYDVKM in the germline V gene. The CDR3 region is CASKLSSYNSPLHF. Here the CDR3 DNA reads TGTGCCAGCAAGCTTAGCTCCTATAATTCACCCCTCCACTTT.

The chain employs TRBV30 and TRBJ1-6; D is possibly TRBD1 (6 bases). Germline-derived CDR1 and CDR2 are GTSNPN and SVGIG (reference sequence). Trimming took off 4 bases at V and 9 bases at J, with 16 bases between the two ends. The CDR3 sequence is 14 residues long. In nucleotides, the CDR3 is TGTGCCTGGAAACGGGGGGGGGCTATTTCACCCCTCCACTTT. As protein: CAWKRGGAISPLHF.